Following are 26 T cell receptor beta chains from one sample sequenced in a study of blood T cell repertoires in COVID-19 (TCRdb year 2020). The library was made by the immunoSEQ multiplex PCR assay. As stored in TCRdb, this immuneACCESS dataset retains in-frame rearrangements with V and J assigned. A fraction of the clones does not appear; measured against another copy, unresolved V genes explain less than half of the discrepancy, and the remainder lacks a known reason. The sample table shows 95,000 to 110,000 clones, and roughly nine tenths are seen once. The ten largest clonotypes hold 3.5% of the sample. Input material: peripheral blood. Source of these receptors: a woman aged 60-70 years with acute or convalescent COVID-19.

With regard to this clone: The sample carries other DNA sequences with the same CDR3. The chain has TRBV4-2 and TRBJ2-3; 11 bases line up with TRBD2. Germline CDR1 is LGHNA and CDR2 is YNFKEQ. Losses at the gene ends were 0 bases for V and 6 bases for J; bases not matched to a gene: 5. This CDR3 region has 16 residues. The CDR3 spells CASSQELAGGTDTQYF. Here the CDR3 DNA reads TGTGCCAGCAGCCAAGAGCTAGCGGGAGGTACCGATACGCAGTATTTT.

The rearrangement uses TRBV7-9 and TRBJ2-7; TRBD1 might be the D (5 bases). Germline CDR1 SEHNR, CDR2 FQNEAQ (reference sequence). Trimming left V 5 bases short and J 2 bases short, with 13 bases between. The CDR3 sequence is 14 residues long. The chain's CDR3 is CASSQWGKPYEQYF. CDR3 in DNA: TGTGCCAGCAGCCAGTGGGGCAAACCCTACGAGCAGTACTTC.

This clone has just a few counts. The CDR3 here is CAISEVTSGNTIYF. The DNA for the CDR3 is TGTGCCATCAGTGAGGTCACTTCTGGAAACACCATATATTTT. J is TRBJ1-3 and V is TRBV10-3; no firm D call. The CDR3 runs 14 residues. Germline loops: CDR1 ENHRY, CDR2 SYGVKD. V gave up 2 bases and J gave up 1 base, with 6 bases separating them.

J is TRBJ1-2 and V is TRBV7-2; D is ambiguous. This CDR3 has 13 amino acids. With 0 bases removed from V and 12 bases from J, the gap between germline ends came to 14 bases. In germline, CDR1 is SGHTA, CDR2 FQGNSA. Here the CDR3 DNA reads TGTGCCAGCAGCTTAGCCGCGGGGTACGACGACACCTTC. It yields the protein CASSLAAGYDDTF.

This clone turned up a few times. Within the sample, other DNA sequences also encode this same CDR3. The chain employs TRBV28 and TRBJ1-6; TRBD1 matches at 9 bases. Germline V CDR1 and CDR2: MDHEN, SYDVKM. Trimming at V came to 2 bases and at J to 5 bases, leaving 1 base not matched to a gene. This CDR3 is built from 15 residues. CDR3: CASSLGDRDNSPLHF. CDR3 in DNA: TGTGCCAGCAGTTTAGGGGACAGGGATAATTCACCCCTCCACTTT.

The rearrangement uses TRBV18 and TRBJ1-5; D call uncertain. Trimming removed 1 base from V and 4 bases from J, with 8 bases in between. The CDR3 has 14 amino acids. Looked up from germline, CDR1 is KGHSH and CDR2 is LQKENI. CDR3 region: CASSPRSGNQPQHF. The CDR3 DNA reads TGTGCCAGCTCACCACGGAGCGGGAATCAGCCCCAGCATTTT.

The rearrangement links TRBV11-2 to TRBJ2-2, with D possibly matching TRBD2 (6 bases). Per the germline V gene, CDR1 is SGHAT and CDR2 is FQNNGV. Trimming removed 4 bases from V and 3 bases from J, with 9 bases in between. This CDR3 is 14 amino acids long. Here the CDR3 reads CASSSGTYTGELFF. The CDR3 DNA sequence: TGTGCCAGCAGCTCCGGGACTTACACCGGGGAGCTGTTTTTT. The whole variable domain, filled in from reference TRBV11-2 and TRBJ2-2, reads EAGVAQSPRYKIIEKRQSVAFWCNPISGHATLYWYQQILGQGPKLLIQFQNNGVVDDSQLPKDRFSAERLKGVDSTLKIQPAKLEDSAVYLCASSSGTYTGELFFGEGSRLTVL.

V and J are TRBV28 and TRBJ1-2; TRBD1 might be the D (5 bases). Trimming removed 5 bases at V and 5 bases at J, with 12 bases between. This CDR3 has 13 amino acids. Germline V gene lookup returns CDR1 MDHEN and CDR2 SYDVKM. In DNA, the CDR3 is TGTGCCAGCAGTCCCCCGACAGTTTATGGCTACACCTTC. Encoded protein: CASSPPTVYGYTF.

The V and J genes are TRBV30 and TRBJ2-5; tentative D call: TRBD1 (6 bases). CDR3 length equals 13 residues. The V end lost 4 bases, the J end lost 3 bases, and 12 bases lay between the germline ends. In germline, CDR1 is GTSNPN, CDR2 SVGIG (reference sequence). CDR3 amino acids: CAWTAGAEETQYF. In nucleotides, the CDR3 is TGTGCCTGGACGGCAGGGGCAGAAGAGACCCAGTACTTC.

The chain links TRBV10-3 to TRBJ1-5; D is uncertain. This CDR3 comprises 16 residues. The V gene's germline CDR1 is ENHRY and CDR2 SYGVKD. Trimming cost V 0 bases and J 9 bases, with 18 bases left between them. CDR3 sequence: CAISESTIGSSGPQHF. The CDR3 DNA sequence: TGTGCCATCAGTGAGTCGACGATTGGTAGTTCGGGGCCCCAGCATTTT.

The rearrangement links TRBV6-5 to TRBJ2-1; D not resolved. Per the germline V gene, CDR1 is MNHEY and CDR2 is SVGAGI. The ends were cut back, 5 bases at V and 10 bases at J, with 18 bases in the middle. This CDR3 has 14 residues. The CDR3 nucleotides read TGTGCCAGCAGTACCCCCTCCGGTACGCGGGAGCAGTTCTTC. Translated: CASSTPSGTREQFF.

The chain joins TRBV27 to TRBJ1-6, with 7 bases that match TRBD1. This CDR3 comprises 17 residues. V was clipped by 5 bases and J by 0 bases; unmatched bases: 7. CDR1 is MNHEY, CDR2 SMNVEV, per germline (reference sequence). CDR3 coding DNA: TGTGCCAGCAGTCGAGAGGGGGCAAGCTCCTATAATTCACCCCTCCACTTT. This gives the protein CASSREGASSYNSPLHF.

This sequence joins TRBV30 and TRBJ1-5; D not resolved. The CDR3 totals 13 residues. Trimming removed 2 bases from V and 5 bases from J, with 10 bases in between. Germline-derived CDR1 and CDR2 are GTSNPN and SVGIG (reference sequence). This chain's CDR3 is CAWSRGNHQPQHF. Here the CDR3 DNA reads TGTGCCTGGAGTAGAGGGAACCATCAGCCCCAGCATTTT.

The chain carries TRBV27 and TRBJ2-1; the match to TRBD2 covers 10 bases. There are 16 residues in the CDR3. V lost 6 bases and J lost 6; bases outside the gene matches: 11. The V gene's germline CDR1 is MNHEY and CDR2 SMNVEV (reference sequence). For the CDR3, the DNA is TGTGCCAGCAGATTAGTGCTAGCGGGAGTTTTCAATGAGCAGTTCTTC. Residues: CASRLVLAGVFNEQFF.

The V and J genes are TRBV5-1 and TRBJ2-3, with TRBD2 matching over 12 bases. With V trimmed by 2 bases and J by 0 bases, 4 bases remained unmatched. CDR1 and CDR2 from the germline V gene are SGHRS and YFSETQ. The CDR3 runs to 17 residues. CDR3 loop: CASSFRTSGRSTDTQYF. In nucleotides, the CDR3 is TGCGCCAGCAGCTTTCGCACTAGCGGGAGGAGCACAGATACGCAGTATTTT.

CDR3 coding DNA: TGTGCCAGCAGCCCCACCCGGTGGGACAGGGTCTCGGGGACTGAAGCTTTCTTT. It yields the protein CASSPTRWDRVSGTEAFF. The gene calls are TRBV5-5 and TRBJ1-1; 9 bases are a match to TRBD1. Germline loops: CDR1 SGHKS, CDR2 YYEKEE (reference sequence). Losses at the gene ends were 4 bases for V and 5 bases for J; bases not matched to a gene: 18. CDR3 length: 18 amino acids.

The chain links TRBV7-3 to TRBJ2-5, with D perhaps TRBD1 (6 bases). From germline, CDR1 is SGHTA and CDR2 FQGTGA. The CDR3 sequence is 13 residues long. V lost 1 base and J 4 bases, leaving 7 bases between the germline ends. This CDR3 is CASSLRGGETQYF. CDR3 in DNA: TGTGCCAGCAGCTTAAGAGGGGGAGAGACCCAGTACTTC.

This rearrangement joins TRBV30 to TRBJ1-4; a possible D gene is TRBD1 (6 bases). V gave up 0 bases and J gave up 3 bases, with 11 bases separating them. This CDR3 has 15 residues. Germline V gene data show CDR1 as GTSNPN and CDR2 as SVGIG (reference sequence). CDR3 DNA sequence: TGTGCCTGGAGTGTACTTGGACAGTCTAATGAAAAACTGTTTTTT. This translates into CAWSVLGQSNEKLFF.

In DNA, the CDR3 is TGTGCCAGCAGCTTACCAGGTTACGAGCAGTACGTC. Translated: CASSLPGYEQYV. V is TRBV13 and J is TRBJ2-7; D is unresolved. The CDR3 length is 12 residues. Germline V gene data show CDR1 as PRHDT and CDR2 as FYEKMQ (reference sequence). V lost 2 bases and J lost 4, with 6 bases in between.

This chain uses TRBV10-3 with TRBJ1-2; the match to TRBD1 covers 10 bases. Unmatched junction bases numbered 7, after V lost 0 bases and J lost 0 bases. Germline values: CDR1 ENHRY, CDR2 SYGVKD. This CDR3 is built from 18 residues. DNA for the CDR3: TGTGCCATCAGTGAGTCCAGGGACAGGGGCCCCTCTAACTATGGCTACACCTTC. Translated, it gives CAISESRDRGPSNYGYTF.

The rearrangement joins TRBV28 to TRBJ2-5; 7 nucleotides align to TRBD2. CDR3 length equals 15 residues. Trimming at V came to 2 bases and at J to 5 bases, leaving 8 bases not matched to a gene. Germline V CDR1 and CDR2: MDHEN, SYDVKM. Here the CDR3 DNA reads TGTGCCAGCAGTTTAGCGCGGGCGGGAGACGAGACCCAGTACTTC. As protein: CASSLARAGDETQYF.

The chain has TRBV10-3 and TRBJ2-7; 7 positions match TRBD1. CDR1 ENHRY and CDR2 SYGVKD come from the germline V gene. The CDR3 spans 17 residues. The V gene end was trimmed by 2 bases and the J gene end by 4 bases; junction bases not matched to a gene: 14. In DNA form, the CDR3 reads TGTGCCATCAGTGAGCCCCGGCCAGGGGGAATAAATTACGAGCAGTACTTC. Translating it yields CAISEPRPGGINYEQYF.

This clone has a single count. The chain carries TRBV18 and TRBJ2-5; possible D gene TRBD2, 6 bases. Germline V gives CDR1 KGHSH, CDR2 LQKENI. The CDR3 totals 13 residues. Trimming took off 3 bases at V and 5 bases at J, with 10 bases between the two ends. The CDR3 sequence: CASSPGLGETQYF. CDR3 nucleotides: TGTGCCAGCTCACCGGGACTGGGGGAGACCCAGTACTTC.

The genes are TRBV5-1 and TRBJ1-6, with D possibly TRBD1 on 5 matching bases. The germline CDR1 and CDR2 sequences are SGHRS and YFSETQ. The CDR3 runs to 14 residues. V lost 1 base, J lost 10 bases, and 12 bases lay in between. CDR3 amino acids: CASSLSGYGSPLHF. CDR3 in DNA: TGCGCCAGCAGCTTGTCAGGGTACGGGTCACCCCTCCACTTT.

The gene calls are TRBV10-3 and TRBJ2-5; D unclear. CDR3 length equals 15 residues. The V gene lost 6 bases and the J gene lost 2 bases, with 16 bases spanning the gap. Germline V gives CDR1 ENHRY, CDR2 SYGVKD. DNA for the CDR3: TGTGCCATCAGAGATGGTTATCAAACACAAGAGACCCAGTACTTC. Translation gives CAIRDGYQTQETQYF.

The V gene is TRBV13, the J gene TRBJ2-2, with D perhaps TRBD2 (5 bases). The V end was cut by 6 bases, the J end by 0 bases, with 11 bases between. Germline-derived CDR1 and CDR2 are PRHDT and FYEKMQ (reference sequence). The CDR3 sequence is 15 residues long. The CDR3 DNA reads TGTGCCAGCAGGCTCGGAGGTACGAACACCGGGGAGCTGTTTTTT. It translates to CASRLGGTNTGELFF.